Sequencing of this TCR beta chain was carried out in a study of cytomegalovirus exposure and HLA in healthy donors. Germline V gene data show CDR1 as MGHDK and CDR2 as SYGVNS. With V trimmed by 5 bases and J by 2 bases, 11 bases remained unmatched. This CDR3 has 17 amino acids. Primers included in the PCR were 60 Vbeta and 13 Jbeta primers. The repertoire was sequenced with immunoSEQ multiplex PCR; TCRdb's copy has only in-frame clones and lacks some. Of around 180,000 clones in the sample, about three quarters were seen once. The chain carries TRBV25-1 and TRBJ1-2; TRBD1 aligns across 10 bases. The receptor comes from a girl between 5 and 17 years old in good health and CMV-seronegative. Sequencing was carried out using PBMCs. The CDR3 is CASSLLTGGLKNYGYTF. The CDR3 DNA follows: TGTGCCAGCAGTTTGCTGACAGGGGGCTTAAAAAACTATGGCTACACCTTC.